This entry lists 15 T cell receptor beta chains sequenced from one sample in a study of cytomegalovirus exposure and HLA in healthy donors (dated by TCRdb to the late 2010s). The library relied on the immunoSEQ multiplex PCR assay. For the multiplex PCR, a mixture combining 60 forward primers for TCR Vbeta segments and 13 reverse primers for TCR Jbeta segments was used. TCRdb retrieved this table from immuneACCESS and kept in-frame rearrangements only. Not all clones are present; in checked studies, unresolved V genes account for under half, and no reason is known for the remainder. The sample table records some 150,000 clones; roughly 82% of these occur just once. Clones ranked in the top ten supply around 10% of the sample. The sequencing input was PBMCs. These receptors were collected from a man aged 45-65 years in good health and CMV-seropositive.

This clone occurred many times. The rearrangement links TRBV19 to TRBJ2-7; TRBD1 aligns across 8 bases. V lost 4 bases, J lost 3 bases, and 8 bases stayed unmatched. CDR1 is LNHDA and CDR2 is SQIVND in the germline V gene (reference sequence). This CDR3 has 15 amino acids. CDR3 sequence reads: CASSSAGQGYYEQYF. Here the CDR3 DNA reads TGTGCCAGTAGTAGTGCTGGACAGGGCTACTACGAGCAGTACTTC.

The rearrangement uses TRBV5-8 and TRBJ1-2, with TRBD1 matching over 7 bases. V shed 2 bases and J 6 bases; nucleotides not matched to a gene: 10. Germline CDR1 SGHTS, CDR2 YDEGEE. The CDR3 covers 15 residues. The CDR3, as DNA: TGTGCCAGCAGCTTAGATGACAGGGATCATCATGGCTACACCTTC. The encoded protein is CASSLDDRDHHGYTF. Full variable domain (outside the CDR3, taken from reference TRBV5-8 and TRBJ1-2): EAGVTQSPTHLIKTRGQQATLRCSPISGHTSVYWYQQALGLGLQFLLWYDEGEERNRGNFPPRFSGRQFPNYSSELNVNALELEDSALYLCASSLDDRDHHGYTFGSGTRLTVV.

The CDR3 sequence is CAWSVRGLENTGELFF. CDR3 in DNA: TGTGCCTGGAGTGTACGGGGACTAGAGAACACCGGGGAGCTGTTTTTT. The chain combines TRBV30 with TRBJ2-2; 8 bases align to TRBD2. Germline lookup yields CDR1 GTSNPN and CDR2 SVGIG (reference sequence). The CDR3 spans 16 residues. Trimming at V came to 0 bases and at J to 1 base, leaving 4 bases not matched to a gene.

In this sample, this clone turned up a few times. The same CDR3 arises from other DNA sequences in this sample as well. As DNA, the CDR3 is TGTGCCAGCAGCTTAGGTCCGAGTTACGAGCAGTACTTC. As protein: CASSLGPSYEQYF. The chain couples TRBV13 to TRBJ2-7; no reliable D call. Germline V gene data show CDR1 as PRHDT and CDR2 as FYEKMQ (reference sequence). There are 13 residues in the CDR3. V lost 0 bases and J lost 4, with 7 bases in between.

The chain's CDR3 is CASSSQLVPYEQYF. The CDR3 coding sequence is TGTGCCAGCAGTTCCCAGCTAGTTCCCTACGAGCAGTACTTC. V gene TRBV7-2 combines with J gene TRBJ2-7; the D is unclear. V dropped 6 bases and J dropped 2 bases, with 14 bases sitting between them. This CDR3 is 14 amino acids long. Germline V gives CDR1 SGHTA, CDR2 FQGNSA. Full variable domain (outside the CDR3, taken from reference TRBV7-2 and TRBJ2-7): GAGVSQSPSNKVTEKGKDVELRCDPISGHTALYWYRQSLGQGLEFLIYFQGNSAPDKSGLPSDRFSAERTGGSVSTLTIQRTQQEDSAVYLCASSSQLVPYEQYFGPGTRLTVT.

This chain joins TRBV7-2 and TRBJ2-5; D unclear. V gave up 0 bases and J gave up 2 bases, with 13 bases separating them. The germline CDR1 and CDR2 sequences are SGHTA and FQGNSA. The CDR3 runs 16 residues. The CDR3 DNA is TGTGCCAGCAGCTTAGCGCCAGGTCCCGGACAAGAGACCCAGTACTTC. Its protein product is CASSLAPGPGQETQYF. The whole variable domain, remainder taken from reference TRBV7-2 and TRBJ2-5, is GAGVSQSPSNKVTEKGKDVELRCDPISGHTALYWYRQSLGQGLEFLIYFQGNSAPDKSGLPSDRFSAERTGGSVSTLTIQRTQQEDSAVYLCASSLAPGPGQETQYFGPGTRLLVL.

V usage is TRBV5-1 and J usage is TRBJ2-7; TRBD1 agrees at 8 bases. Germline trimming cut 0 bases from V and 4 bases from J; bases unmatched to any gene: 6. This CDR3 spans 15 amino acids. Germline V gives CDR1 SGHRS, CDR2 YFSETQ. The CDR3 spells CASSLEAGGFYEQYF. The DNA for the CDR3 is TGCGCCAGCAGCTTGGAGGCAGGGGGCTTTTACGAGCAGTACTTC.

V and J are TRBV5-1 and TRBJ2-7, with TRBD1 matching over 8 bases. The CDR3 extends over 15 amino acids. Germline trimming cut 0 bases from V and 5 bases from J; bases unmatched to any gene: 7. The germline V gene has CDR1 SGHRS and CDR2 YFSETQ. DNA of the CDR3: TGCGCCAGCAGCTTGGAAGGACAGGGTTACGACGAGCAGTACTTC. The encoded protein is CASSLEGQGYDEQYF. Combining the CDR3 with reference TRBV5-1 and TRBJ2-7 gives the whole variable domain KAGVTQTPRYLIKTRGQQVTLSCSPISGHRSVSWYQQTPGQGLQFLFEYFSETQRNKGNFPGRFSGRQFSNSRSEMNVSTLELGDSALYLCASSLEGQGYDEQYFGPGTRLTVT.

This clone was counted only a few times. The chain recombines TRBV4-3 with TRBJ1-6; no clear D. The V end lost 0 bases, the J end lost 0 bases, and 9 bases lay between the germline ends. This CDR3 is built from 17 residues. Per the germline V gene, CDR1 is LGHNA and CDR2 is YSLEER. The CDR3 sequence: CASSQDWSSSYNSPLHF. For the CDR3, the DNA is TGCGCCAGCAGCCAAGATTGGTCGAGCTCCTATAATTCACCCCTCCACTTT.

The genes are TRBV7-2 and TRBJ2-1; D may be TRBD2 (6 bases). This CDR3 contains 15 residues. V was shortened by 5 bases and J by 3 bases, with 14 bases between the two germline ends. CDR1 and CDR2 (germline): SGHTA, FQGNSA. The CDR3 is CASSLTREHYNEQFF. In DNA form, the CDR3 reads TGTGCCAGCAGCCTGACTAGGGAGCACTACAATGAGCAGTTCTTC.

The V and J genes are TRBV5-5 and TRBJ2-7, with 9 bases identical to TRBD2. The V and J ends lost 5 bases and 3 bases, in that order; junction bases with no gene match: 9. CDR3 length equals 15 residues. Germline loops: CDR1 SGHKS, CDR2 YYEKEE (reference sequence). Written as DNA, the CDR3 is TGTGCCAGCAGATGGAGCGGGGGGCCGGTCTACGAGCAGTACTTC. This codes for CASRWSGGPVYEQYF.

The chain carries TRBV7-2 and TRBJ2-7; 7 bases match TRBD2. Per germline, CDR1 SGHTA and CDR2 FQGNSA. The CDR3 is 13 residues long. V trimming: 3 bases; J trimming: 4 bases; junction bases outside the gene matches: 3. The CDR3 sequence: CASSFTSEYEQYF. The CDR3 bases are TGTGCCAGCAGCTTTACTAGCGAGTACGAGCAGTACTTC.

V gene TRBV5-1 combines with J gene TRBJ1-2, with 7 bases aligning to TRBD1. J lost 1 base, V lost 4 bases, and 10 bases had no gene match. This CDR3 spans 16 amino acids. Germline values: CDR1 SGHRS, CDR2 YFSETQ. The CDR3 DNA reads TGCGCCAGCAGCGGTTATGGACAGGAGATTAACTATGGCTACACCTTC. It specifies CASSGYGQEINYGYTF.

Worth noting for this clone: This sample also contains other DNA sequences that code for the same CDR3. The J gene is TRBJ1-6, the V gene TRBV7-9; TRBD1 matches at 8 bases. V lost 5 bases to trimming and J lost 8 bases; unmatched junction nucleotides: 5. The CDR3 consists of 14 residues. Germline V gives CDR1 SEHNR, CDR2 FQNEAQ (reference sequence). CDR3 sequence reads: CASSLQGVDSPLHF. For the CDR3, the DNA is TGTGCCAGCAGCCTACAGGGGGTGGATTCACCCCTCCACTTT.

The chain carries TRBV7-9 and TRBJ2-5; 7 positions match TRBD2. V lost 1 base and J lost 4; bases outside the gene matches: 3. This CDR3 has 14 residues. The germline CDR1 and CDR2 sequences are SEHNR and FQNEAQ (reference sequence). CDR3 nucleotides: TGTGCCAGCAGCTTAGGGACTAGAGGAGAGACCCAGTACTTC. Translating it yields CASSLGTRGETQYF.